This is a list of T cell receptor beta chains from one sample in a study of cytomegalovirus exposure and HLA in healthy donors. Repertoires were generated with immunoSEQ multiplex PCR, while TCRdb's copy carries only in-frame clones and drops some. In all, the sample yields 60,000 to 75,000 clones. Sequencing used PBMCs. The receptors derive from a female donor in good health and CMV-seropositive. Both conserved end residues are part of each CDR3. Fields, in order: V gene, J gene, D gene, CDR3 DNA, CDR3 protein. A D gene is named only where the DNA matches it firmly.

TRBV9	TRBJ1-1	-	TGTGCCAGCAGCCAAGGGGGCACTGAAGCTTTCTTT	CASSQGGTEAFF
TRBV5-1	TRBJ2-5	-	TGCGCCAGCAGCTTGGTGGGGCCTAACCTAATAAAGGGAGAGACCCAGTACTTC	CASSLVGPNLIKGETQYF
TRBV6-5	TRBJ1-1	TRBD1	TGTGCCAGCACCCCCAGGGGGCCTCGCGGCACTGAAGCTTTCTTT	CASTPRGPRGTEAFF
TRBV6-1	TRBJ2-5	TRBD1	TGTGCCAGCAGCGTAGAGACAGGGCGCGGGACCCAGTACTTC	CASSVETGRGTQYF
TRBV5-1	TRBJ2-5	-	TGCGCCAGCAGCCCGGCAGGGTATGGGGAGACCCAGTACTTC	CASSPAGYGETQYF
TRBV5-6	TRBJ2-3	TRBD2	TGTGCCAGCAGCTTGGCGGGGGGGCAAGGTACGCAGTATTTT	CASSLAGGQGTQYF
TRBV18	TRBJ2-1	TRBD1	TGTGCCAGCTCTACCGGGACAGGGCCCTACAATGAGCAGTTCTTC	CASSTGTGPYNEQFF
TRBV5-1	TRBJ1-3	TRBD1	TGCGCCAGCAGCTTGGGGGACAGTTACTCTGGAAACACCATATATTTT	CASSLGDSYSGNTIYF
TRBV6-5	TRBJ2-7	TRBD2	TGTGCCAGCAGCAAGCGGGAGGGACCCTACGAGCAGTACTTC	CASSKREGPYEQYF
TRBV6-5	TRBJ2-7	-	TGTGCCAGCAGTTACGGGGGTAGCGGATTTTACGAGCAGTACTTC	CASSYGGSGFYEQYF
TRBV5-6	TRBJ2-7	TRBD2	TGTGCCAGCAGCTTGACTAGCGGGAGGCTTGGCTACGAGCAGTACTTC	CASSLTSGRLGYEQYF
TRBV7-9	TRBJ1-4	-	TGTGCCAGCAGCCAGACAAGTACTAATGAAAAACTGTTTTTT	CASSQTSTNEKLFF
TRBV5-1	TRBJ2-1	-	TGCGCCAGCAGCTTGGCGGTCTTTCGGAATGAGCAGTTCTTC	CASSLAVFRNEQFF
TRBV19	TRBJ2-7	TRBD1	TGTGCCAGATCCTCGCCGGGACAGGGCCACGAGCAGTACTTC	CARSSPGQGHEQYF
TRBV5-1	TRBJ2-7	TRBD1	TGCGCCAGCAGCTGGCAACAGGGGGCGGGCGAGCAGTACTTC	CASSWQQGAGEQYF
TRBV7-3	TRBJ2-1	TRBD2	TGTGCCAGCAGCTTAGCGGGGGGGAACAATGAGCAGTTCTTC	CASSLAGGNNEQFF
TRBV28	TRBJ2-5	-	TGTGCCAGCAGTTTCACGGAAGAGGTGAGGGTTGGGGAGACCCAGTACTTC	CASSFTEEVRVGETQYF
TRBV6-1	TRBJ2-7	-	TGTGCCAGCAGTGAACTACCAGGGGTGGGCGAGCAGTACTTC	CASSELPGVGEQYF
TRBV19	TRBJ2-3	-	TGTGCCAGTAGTATCGGCCGAGGGAATACGCAGTATTTT	CASSIGRGNTQYF
TRBV6-5	TRBJ1-5	-	TGTGCCAGCAGTTACTCGACGGGGCCCCAGCATTTT	CASSYSTGPQHF
TRBV4-3	TRBJ1-6	TRBD1	TGCGCCAGCAGCCGAACAGGGGCTTCACCCCTCCACTTT	CASSRTGASPLHF
TRBV6-5	TRBJ1-2	TRBD1	TGTGCCAGCCTCGGGACAGGGCCATTCTATGGCTACACCTTC	CASLGTGPFYGYTF
TRBV6-5	TRBJ2-1	-	TGTGCCAGCGGGCTTCCTGACTCCTACAATGAGCAGTTCTTC	CASGLPDSYNEQFF
TRBV19	TRBJ1-1	-	TGTGCCAGTAGTATAGATTACAGGGTCTCTGAAGCTTTCTTT	CASSIDYRVSEAFF
TRBV4-1	TRBJ2-6	-	TGCGCCAGCAGCCGTACAGGGCGATCTGGGGCCAACGTCCTGACTTTC	CASSRTGRSGANVLTF
TRBV4-2	TRBJ2-1	-	TGTGCCAGCAGCCAAGATAATAGCGAGAGATACAATGAGCAGTTCTTC	CASSQDNSERYNEQFF
TRBV7-9	TRBJ2-2	TRBD2	TGTGCCAGCAGCCCCTGGACTAGCGGGGGGCTACTGAACACCGGGGAGCTGTTTTTT	CASSPWTSGGLLNTGELFF
TRBV11-3	TRBJ2-3	-	TGTGCCAGCAGCTTATTTCAGAGCACAGATACGCAGTATTTT	CASSLFQSTDTQYF
TRBV5-1	TRBJ2-7	TRBD2	TGCGCCAGCAGCCCCCTAGCGGGAGACTACGAGCAGTACTTC	CASSPLAGDYEQYF
TRBV11-3	TRBJ1-1	TRBD1	TGTGCCAGCAGCCGAGGACAGGGGGCGCCGAACACTGAAGCTTTCTTT	CASSRGQGAPNTEAFF
TRBV15	TRBJ1-3	-	TGTGCCACCAGCAAAGACTACTCTGGAAACACCATATATTTT	CATSKDYSGNTIYF
TRBV7-9	TRBJ1-2	TRBD1	TGTGCCAGCAGCTTAGCGGGACAGGGGAACTATGGCTACACCTTC	CASSLAGQGNYGYTF
TRBV2	TRBJ2-2	-	TGTGCCAGCAGTGAAGCCACTAGCTCTAAGAACACCGGGGAGCTGTTTTTT	CASSEATSSKNTGELFF
TRBV18	TRBJ2-7	TRBD1	TGTGCCAGCTCACACAGGGGGAAAAGCGACGAGCAGTACTTC	CASSHRGKSDEQYF
TRBV4-1	TRBJ1-2	-	TGCGCCAGCAGCCAAATCAGTTACTATGGCTACACCTTC	CASSQISYYGYTF
TRBV11-3	TRBJ2-7	TRBD2	TGTGCCAGCAGCTTAAGGCTAGCGGGGGGCTACGAGCAGTACTTC	CASSLRLAGGYEQYF
TRBV6-6	TRBJ1-4	TRBD1	TGTGCCAGCAGTTCACAGGGGGTTCAACTGTTTTTT	CASSSQGVQLFF
TRBV6-5	TRBJ2-5	-	TGTGCCAGCAGACAGGGAAACCAAGAGACCCAGTACTTC	CASRQGNQETQYF
TRBV6-5	TRBJ2-2	TRBD1	TGTGCCAGCAGTTACTGGGGACAGGGGGCAACCGGGGAGCTGTTTTTT	CASSYWGQGATGELFF
TRBV5-1	TRBJ2-1	-	TGCGCCAGCAGCCCAAGGACTGTCCTGGAGCAGTTCTTC	CASSPRTVLEQFF
TRBV6-5	TRBJ2-1	-	TGTGCCAGCAGTCCCGACAGGAGCTCCTACAATGAGCAGTTCTTC	CASSPDRSSYNEQFF
TRBV7-9	TRBJ2-7	TRBD1	TGTGCCAGCAGCGACCGGGACAGGGGGCTTCAGCAGTACTTC	CASSDRDRGLQQYF
TRBV4-3	TRBJ2-1	-	TGCGCCAGCAGCCGAACAGGGACCCCCTACAATGAGCAGTTCTTC	CASSRTGTPYNEQFF
TRBV28	TRBJ2-1	-	TGTGCCAGCAGTGCCCCGGGGCAGGGGCGGAATGAGCAGTTCTTC	CASSAPGQGRNEQFF
TRBV7-3	TRBJ1-3	-	TGTGCCAGCAGCGTAACAGGGAGGCCCTCTGGAAACACCATATATTTT	CASSVTGRPSGNTIYF
TRBV7-3	TRBJ2-3	-	TGTGCCAGCAGCCGAAGCGGGCTAGTCGTGGGTACGCAGTATTTT	CASSRSGLVVGTQYF
TRBV7-2	TRBJ2-1	TRBD2	TGTGCCAGCAGCTTAGTGGAGGGAGGGTACAATGAGCAGTTCTTC	CASSLVEGGYNEQFF
TRBV5-5	TRBJ2-2	TRBD2	TGTGCCAGCAGCCCCGGGACTAGCGCCGGGGAGCTGTTTTTT	CASSPGTSAGELFF
TRBV7-2	TRBJ2-7	-	TGTGCCAGCAGCTTAGAGGGGTCGGGGGAAGGGTCCTACGAGCAGTACTTC	CASSLEGSGEGSYEQYF
TRBV9	TRBJ1-1	-	TGTGCCAGCAGCGTAGGGGGGGGAATGAACACTGAAGCTTTCTTT	CASSVGGGMNTEAFF
TRBV18	TRBJ2-3	TRBD2	TGTGCCAGCTCACCAGGAACTCGGGAGGCGTTCCGTTTT	CASSPGTREAFRF
TRBV6-5	TRBJ2-7	-	TGTGCCAGCACGGCAGGGGCCTACGAGCAGTACTTC	CASTAGAYEQYF
TRBV18	TRBJ2-1	-	TGTGCCAGCTCCCCCCTGGCGGTACCGACGGACAATGAGCAGTTCTTC	CASSPLAVPTDNEQFF
TRBV5-1	TRBJ2-3	TRBD1	TGCGCCAGCAGCTTGGGGCACCGGGACAGAAGCACAGATACGCAGTATTTT	CASSLGHRDRSTDTQYF
TRBV5-1	TRBJ1-4	-	TGCGCCAGCAGCCCTCTTTTCAGGTGGGATGAAAAACTGTTTTTT	CASSPLFRWDEKLFF
TRBV5-1	TRBJ1-1	TRBD1	TGCGCCAGCAGCTTATCCGGGACAGGGATTACTGAAGCTTTCTTT	CASSLSGTGITEAFF
TRBV6-5	TRBJ2-7	TRBD2	TGTGCCAGCAGTTACGGTGCTAGCGGGAGCTACGAGCAGTACTTC	CASSYGASGSYEQYF
TRBV19	TRBJ2-7	TRBD2	TGTGCCAGTAGTCAAGCGGGAGTTATGTACGAGCAGTACTTC	CASSQAGVMYEQYF
TRBV5-1	TRBJ1-1	-	TGCGCCAGCAGCCCGGAAGGTGAGGTAGAAGCTTTCTTT	CASSPEGEVEAFF